This T cell receptor (beta chain) was retrieved from a study of cytomegalovirus exposure and HLA in healthy donors. Study-wide context: Early released data had about 80 million unique TCRs, all coming from HLA-typed donors. Study results and caveats: Later analysis associated a missense DCLRE1C variant with TCR beta V- and J-gene trimming. Productive rates of about 90% or about 30% were seen for most TCR beta V segments in an earlier analysis.

V lost 7 bases and J lost 5; bases outside the gene matches: 7. CDR3 length: 14 residues. CDR1 is MDHEN and CDR2 is SYDVKM in the germline V gene. This PCR relied on a set of 60 Vbeta primers and 13 Jbeta primers. Under the authors' procedure: As a later analysis found, there were approximately 80 million unique TCR beta chains, of which approximately 10 million were shared. Clones were sequenced by immunoSEQ multiplex PCR, and TCRdb holds only the in-frame ones, with some missing. V and J calls and clone size are those listed in that table; D and trimming were worked out from the DNA. The sample consists of about 120,000 clones, roughly 70% of them appearing once. This clone was counted only a few times. Its target is unknown.

The specimen was PBMCs. This TCR was sampled from a man in his forties in good health and CMV-seropositive. The chain combines TRBV28 with TRBJ1-1, with 10 bases aligning to TRBD1. Here the CDR3 reads CASTRDRGGTEAFF. CDR3 DNA: TGTGCCAGCACCAGGGACAGGGGTGGGACTGAAGCTTTCTTT.